The T cell receptor (beta chain) described here comes from a study of cytomegalovirus exposure and HLA in healthy donors. When sampled, the donors appeared nominally healthy, though they likely had unrecorded immune exposures. Points from the study as a whole: The authors later linked a missense DCLRE1C variant to TCR beta V- and J-gene trimming. Later work associated fewer than 20,000 TCR beta sequences with HLA alleles at 0.05 false discovery rate.

V shed 4 bases, J shed 6 bases, and the junction held 4 bases outside the gene matches. The CDR3 consists of 14 residues. Germline CDR1 reads SGHNT; CDR2 reads YENEEA. Primers for the PCR totalled 60 Vbeta and 13 Jbeta. Some clones are missing from TCRdb's copy, which holds only in-frame ones; the method was immunoSEQ multiplex PCR. This table has 130,000 or so clones, 75% appearing once. Comment on this clone: Its antigen is unknown.

The source is a man aged 35 to 55 in good health and CMV-seronegative. The chain uses TRBV11-3 and TRBJ2-2, with 8 positions matching TRBD2. The sequencing input was PBMCs. CDR3 protein: CASSSGGASGELFF. The DNA for the CDR3 is TGTGCCAGCAGCTCCGGGGGGGCGTCCGGGGAGCTGTTTTTT.